The 25 T cell receptor beta chains reported below all come from one sample, sequenced in a study of T cell responses to AZD1222 COVID-19 vaccine. Assay used: immunoSEQ multiplex PCR; TCRdb lists only in-frame clones, some missing. This table holds about 180,000 clones, around 87% found once. Specimen: peripheral blood, collected on day 0 of AZD1222 vaccination. The receptors shown here come from an adult in good health.

The chain recombines TRBV4-1 with TRBJ2-7; weak D call: TRBD1 (5 bases). This CDR3 contains 16 residues. V was pared by 1 base and J by 2 bases, with 15 bases between. Germline lookup yields CDR1 MGHRA and CDR2 YSYEKL. CDR3 in DNA: TGCGCCAGCAGCCAAGCTAAACTCACAGGAGCCTACGAGCAGTACTTC. It is translated as CASSQAKLTGAYEQYF.

The chain employs TRBV5-1 and TRBJ1-1; D unclear. V was clipped by 5 bases and J by 2 bases, with 13 bases between them. Germline lookup yields CDR1 SGHRS and CDR2 YFSETQ. The CDR3 has 14 residues. The CDR3 reads CASRIQDSNTEAFF. CDR3 bases: TGCGCCAGCAGGATACAAGATTCTAACACTGAAGCTTTCTTT.

The chain has TRBV5-6 and TRBJ1-2, with 7 bases matching TRBD1. Germline V CDR1 and CDR2: SGHDT, YYEEEE. The V segment lost 0 bases and the J segment 7 bases; nucleotides outside the gene matches: 3. This CDR3 has 13 amino acids. The CDR3 nucleotides are TGTGCCAGCAGCTTGGACAGGGGAGGTGGCTACACCTTC. This translates into CASSLDRGGGYTF.

The chain combines TRBV5-1 with TRBJ1-2; 8 bases line up with TRBD1. Looked up from germline, CDR1 is SGHRS and CDR2 is YFSETQ. The CDR3 covers 16 residues. Trimming at V came to 0 bases and at J to 1 base, leaving 5 bases not matched to a gene. The CDR3 coding sequence is TGCGCCAGCAGCTTGGGTCAGGGGGCCCTTAACTATGGCTACACCTTC. This sequence encodes CASSLGQGALNYGYTF.

The CDR3 loop is CASSQRSSGMGETQYF. CDR3 DNA: TGTGCCAGCAGCCAACGTTCTAGCGGGATGGGCGAGACCCAGTACTTC. The V gene is TRBV3-1 (or the pseudogene TRBV3-2), the J gene TRBJ2-5; 9 bases map to TRBD2. V was clipped by 2 bases and J by 5 bases; unmatched bases: 9. Germline CDR1 LGHDT, CDR2 YNNKEL (reference sequence). The length of the CDR3 is 16 residues.

The rearrangement uses TRBV7-2 and TRBJ2-2; 10 bases line up with TRBD2. The CDR3 contains 18 residues. Per germline, CDR1 SGHTA and CDR2 FQGNSA. Trimming took 5 bases from V and 7 from J; bases not matched to a gene: 16. CDR3 in DNA: TGTGCCAGCAGCCGCACGTCCAGCGGGAGGGCCGTTGGCGGGGAGCTGTTTTTT. Protein: CASSRTSSGRAVGGELFF.

The chain couples TRBV7-2 to TRBJ2-7; TRBD2 aligns across 9 bases. With 5 bases clipped from V and 4 bases from J, the junction kept 9 bases outside the gene matches. CDR1 and CDR2 (germline): SGHTA, FQGNSA. The CDR3 runs to 15 residues. This CDR3 reads CASSDRGGRGYEQYF. For the CDR3, the DNA is TGTGCCAGCAGCGACCGGGGCGGGAGGGGGTACGAGCAGTACTTC.

The J gene is TRBJ1-4, the V gene TRBV9; D remains ambiguous. V lost 4 bases to trimming and J lost 0 bases, with 10 bases between them. Germline CDR1 SGDLS, CDR2 YYNGEE. The CDR3 runs to 15 residues. Here the CDR3 reads CASSPGGATNEKLFF. CDR3 in DNA: TGTGCCAGCAGCCCCGGCGGAGCAACTAATGAAAAACTGTTTTTT.

V is TRBV19 and J is TRBJ1-5; D uncertain. Germline V CDR1 and CDR2: LNHDA, SQIVND (reference sequence). The CDR3 runs 13 residues. Trimming shortened V by 5 bases and J by 7 bases, and 12 bases separated the two germline ends. CDR3 coding DNA: TGTGCCAGTAGTCTCCTTCATGAACAGCCCCAGCATTTT. Its protein is CASSLLHEQPQHF.

This chain connects TRBV11-3 to TRBJ2-3; D perhaps matches TRBD2 (8 bases). The germline V gene has CDR1 SGHNT and CDR2 YENEEA. Trimming pared 4 bases from V and 4 bases from J, leaving 18 bases between. There are 16 residues in the CDR3. CDR3 sequence: CASSSNSGGGPDTQYF. The CDR3 nucleotides are TGTGCCAGCAGCTCCAACTCGGGAGGGGGCCCAGATACGCAGTATTTT.

This sequence joins TRBV27 and TRBJ2-5; 8 nucleotides align to TRBD1. Germline V gives CDR1 MNHEY, CDR2 SMNVEV (reference sequence). Trimming at V came to 5 bases and at J to 4 bases, leaving 3 bases not matched to a gene. The CDR3 spans 13 residues. Here the CDR3 DNA reads TGTGCCAGCAGTACAGGGGGGATAGAGACCCAGTACTTC. Its protein is CASSTGGIETQYF.

This chain joins TRBV13 and TRBJ2-7; 9 bases map to TRBD1. The CDR3 extends over 14 amino acids. The V gene's germline CDR1 is PRHDT and CDR2 FYEKMQ (reference sequence). V dropped 5 bases and J dropped 4; count of bases not matched to a gene: 6. This chain's CDR3 is CASSPGQGGYEQYF. The DNA of the CDR3 is TGTGCCAGCAGCCCGGGACAGGGAGGTTACGAGCAGTACTTC.

V usage is TRBV19 and J usage is TRBJ2-2, with 7 bases matching TRBD1. The CDR3 is 16 residues long. Germline CDR1 is LNHDA and CDR2 is SQIVND (reference sequence). J lost 1 base, V lost 6 bases, and 8 bases had no gene match. The CDR3 region has the DNA TGTGCCAGTAGCATCTCGGGACAGATGAACACCGGGGAGCTGTTTTTT. Its protein product is CASSISGQMNTGELFF.

Concerning this clone itself: Other DNA sequences within the sample encode an identical CDR3. V and J are TRBV2 and TRBJ2-3; the match to TRBD2 covers 7 bases. The CDR3 loop spans 14 amino acids. Looked up from germline, CDR1 is SNHLY and CDR2 is FYNNEI. Germline trimming cut 6 bases from V and 1 base from J; bases unmatched to any gene: 4. CDR3 sequence (DNA): TGTGCCAGCAGCCGACTAGCAGGCACAGATACGCAGTATTTT. This sequence encodes CASSRLAGTDTQYF.

The chain links TRBV5-1 to TRBJ1-5; 8 bases map to TRBD1. J lost 7 bases, V lost 4 bases, and 10 bases had no gene match. The CDR3 has 15 residues. Germline assignment: CDR1 SGHRS and CDR2 YFSETQ. Here the CDR3 DNA reads TGCGCCAGCAGCGTGACAGGGGAGGTTTGGCAGCCCCAGCATTTT. Its protein is CASSVTGEVWQPQHF.

This clone occurred a few times. The chain combines TRBV18 with TRBJ1-5; unclear D gene. This CDR3 comprises 14 residues. The germline V gene has CDR1 KGHSH and CDR2 LQKENI. Between the trimmed V and J ends, which lost 2 bases and 1 base, there was a span of 6 bases. Written as DNA, the CDR3 is TGTGCCAGCTCACCAGGAGGGAGCAATCAGCCCCAGCATTTT. This sequence encodes CASSPGGSNQPQHF.

The chain employs TRBV5-6 and TRBJ2-7; D is unclear. Germline lookup yields CDR1 SGHDT and CDR2 YYEEEE. Trimming left V 1 base short and J 4 bases short, with 6 bases between. The CDR3 spans 12 residues. CDR3 nucleotides: TGTGCCAGCAGCTTGAACATTTACGAGCAGTACTTC. Protein product: CASSLNIYEQYF.

This clone appeared once. The CDR3 is CASSSNRGRSEQYF. In nucleotides, the CDR3 is TGTGCCAGCAGCAGTAACAGGGGGCGGAGCGAGCAGTACTTC. The chain is built from TRBV21-1 and TRBJ2-7; the table's D gene call, TRBD1, was not cross checked with the DNA. TRBV21-1 corresponds to a pseudogene. The length of the CDR3 is 14 residues.

This chain connects TRBV5-6 to TRBJ2-1; D remains ambiguous. The CDR3 loop spans 15 amino acids. Trimming left V 4 bases short and J 0 bases short, with 11 bases between. Germline V gives CDR1 SGHDT, CDR2 YYEEEE. The CDR3, as DNA: TGTGCCAGCAGCACGGGTCCCCGCTCCTACAATGAGCAGTTCTTC. It translates to CASSTGPRSYNEQFF.

V and J are TRBV13 and TRBJ1-5; D unresolved. The CDR3 loop spans 12 amino acids. Germline V lookup: CDR1 PRHDT, CDR2 FYEKMQ (reference sequence). V was pared by 2 bases and J by 7 bases, with 6 bases between. The CDR3 region has the DNA TGTGCCAGCAGCTTATTGGGGCAGCCCCAGCATTTT. It is translated as CASSLLGQPQHF.

The CDR3: CAWMGVGKTGANVLTF. DNA for the CDR3: TGTGCCTGGATGGGCGTCGGTAAGACTGGGGCCAACGTCCTGACTTTC. The chain recombines TRBV30 with TRBJ2-6; unclear D gene. With 4 bases removed from V and 2 bases from J, the gap between germline ends came to 15 bases. From germline, CDR1 is GTSNPN and CDR2 SVGIG (reference sequence). This CDR3 contains 16 residues.

V and J are TRBV6-5 and TRBJ1-5; D remains ambiguous. V lost 0 bases to trimming and J lost 6 bases, with 6 bases between them. This CDR3 has 13 amino acids. In germline, CDR1 is MNHEY, CDR2 SVGAGI. The CDR3 loop reads CASSYSGSQPQHF. CDR3 nucleotides: TGTGCCAGCAGTTACTCAGGTAGTCAGCCCCAGCATTTT.

This clone was found once. CDR3 nucleotide sequence: TGTGCCAGCAGCCCCCGCCTTTTCCTAGAGACCCAGTACTTC. Translating gives CASSPRLFLETQYF. The chain recombines TRBV13 with TRBJ2-5; D not resolved. Per germline, CDR1 PRHDT and CDR2 FYEKMQ (reference sequence). Trimming stripped 5 bases from V and 4 bases from J, with 14 bases between. This CDR3 has 14 residues.

This clone was seen more than once but under ten times. The V and J genes are TRBV6-5 and TRBJ2-3, with 8 bases identical to TRBD2. This CDR3 comprises 15 residues. The germline V gene has CDR1 MNHEY and CDR2 SVGAGI. V shed 2 bases and J 5 bases; nucleotides not matched to a gene: 6. The CDR3 protein is CASSYSTSGEDTQYF. The CDR3 coding sequence is TGTGCCAGCAGTTACAGTACTAGCGGCGAAGATACGCAGTATTTT.

J is TRBJ2-5 and V is TRBV18, with 8 bases that match TRBD2. Losses at the gene ends were 1 base for V and 4 bases for J; bases not matched to a gene: 8. This CDR3 is 16 amino acids long. Germline CDR1 and CDR2: KGHSH and LQKENI. The CDR3 DNA sequence: TGTGCCAGCTCACCACGAAGCGGGAGAGTAGGAGAGACCCAGTACTTC. Amino acid sequence: CASSPRSGRVGETQYF.